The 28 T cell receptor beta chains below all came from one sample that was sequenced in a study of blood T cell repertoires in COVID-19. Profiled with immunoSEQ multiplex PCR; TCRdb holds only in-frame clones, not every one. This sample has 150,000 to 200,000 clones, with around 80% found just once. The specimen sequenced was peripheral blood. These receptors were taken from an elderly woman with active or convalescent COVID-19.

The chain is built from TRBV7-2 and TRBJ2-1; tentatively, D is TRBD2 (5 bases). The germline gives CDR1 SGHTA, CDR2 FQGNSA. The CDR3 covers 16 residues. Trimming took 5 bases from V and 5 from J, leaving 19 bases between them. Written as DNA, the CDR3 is TGTGCCAGCAGCCGCCTCGGGGTGGGTTTCAACAATGAGCAGTTCTTC. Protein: CASSRLGVGFNNEQFF.

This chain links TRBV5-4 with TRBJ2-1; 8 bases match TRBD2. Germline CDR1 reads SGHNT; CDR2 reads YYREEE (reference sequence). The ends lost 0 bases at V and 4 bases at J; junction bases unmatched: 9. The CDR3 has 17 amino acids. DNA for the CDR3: TGTGCCAGCAGCTTGGGCGGTACTAGCGGAACGTACAATGAGCAGTTCTTC. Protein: CASSLGGTSGTYNEQFF.

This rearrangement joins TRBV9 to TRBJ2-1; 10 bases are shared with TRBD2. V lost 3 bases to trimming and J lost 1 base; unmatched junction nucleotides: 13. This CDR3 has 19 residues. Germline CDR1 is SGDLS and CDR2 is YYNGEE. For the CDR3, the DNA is TGTGCCAGCAGCGGGACGTGGTTAGCGGGGGGCCGTTCCTACAATGAGCAGTTCTTC. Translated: CASSGTWLAGGRSYNEQFF.

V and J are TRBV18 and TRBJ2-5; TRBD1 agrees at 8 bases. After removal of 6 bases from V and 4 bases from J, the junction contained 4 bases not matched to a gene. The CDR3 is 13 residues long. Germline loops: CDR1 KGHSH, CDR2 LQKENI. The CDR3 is CASSTGAGETQYF. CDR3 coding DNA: TGTGCCAGCTCGACAGGGGCGGGAGAGACCCAGTACTTC.

CDR3 in DNA: TGTGCCAGCACCCCGCCGGGCACAGATACGCAGTATTTT. It yields the protein CASTPPGTDTQYF. V gene TRBV6-5 combines with J gene TRBJ2-3; D not resolved. The V end lost 7 bases, the J end lost 1 base, and 9 bases lay between the germline ends. CDR3 length: 13 amino acids. Per the germline V gene, CDR1 is MNHEY and CDR2 is SVGAGI.

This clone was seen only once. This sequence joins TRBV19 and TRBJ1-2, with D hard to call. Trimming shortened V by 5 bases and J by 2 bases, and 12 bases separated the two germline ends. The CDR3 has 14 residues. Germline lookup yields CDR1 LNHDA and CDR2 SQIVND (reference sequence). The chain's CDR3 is CASSYSGLNYGYTF. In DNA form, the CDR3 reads TGTGCCAGTAGTTATTCGGGTTTGAACTATGGCTACACCTTC.

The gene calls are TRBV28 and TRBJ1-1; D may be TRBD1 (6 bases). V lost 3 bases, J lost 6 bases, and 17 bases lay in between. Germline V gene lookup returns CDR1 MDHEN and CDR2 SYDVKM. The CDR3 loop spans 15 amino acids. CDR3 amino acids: CASSLVTRGAAEAFF. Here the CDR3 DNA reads TGTGCCAGCAGTTTGGTTACCAGGGGAGCGGCTGAAGCTTTCTTT.

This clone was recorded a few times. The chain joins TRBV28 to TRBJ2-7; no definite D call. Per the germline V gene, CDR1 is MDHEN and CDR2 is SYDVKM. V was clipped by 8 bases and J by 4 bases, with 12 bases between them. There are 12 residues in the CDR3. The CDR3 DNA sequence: TGTGCCAGCCACGGAGATTTTTACGAGCAGTACTTC. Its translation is CASHGDFYEQYF.

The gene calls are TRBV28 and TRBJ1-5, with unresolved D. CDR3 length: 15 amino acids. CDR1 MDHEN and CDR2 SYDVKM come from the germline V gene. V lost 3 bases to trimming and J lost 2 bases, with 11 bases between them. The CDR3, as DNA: TGTGCCAGCAGTTTGGGCAGGATTGGCAATCAGCCCCAGCATTTT. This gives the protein CASSLGRIGNQPQHF.

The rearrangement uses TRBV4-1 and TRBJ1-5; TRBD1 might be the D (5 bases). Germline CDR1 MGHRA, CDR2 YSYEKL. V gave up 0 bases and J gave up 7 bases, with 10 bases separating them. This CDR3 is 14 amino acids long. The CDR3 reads CASSQDPGDQPQHF. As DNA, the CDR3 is TGCGCCAGCAGCCAAGATCCGGGGGACCAGCCCCAGCATTTT.

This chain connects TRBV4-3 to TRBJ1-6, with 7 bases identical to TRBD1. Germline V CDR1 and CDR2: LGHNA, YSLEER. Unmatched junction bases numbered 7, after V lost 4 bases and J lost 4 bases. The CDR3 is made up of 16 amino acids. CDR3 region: CASSPSGTAYNSPLHF. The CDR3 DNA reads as TGCGCCAGCAGCCCCTCCGGGACAGCTTATAATTCACCCCTCCACTTT.

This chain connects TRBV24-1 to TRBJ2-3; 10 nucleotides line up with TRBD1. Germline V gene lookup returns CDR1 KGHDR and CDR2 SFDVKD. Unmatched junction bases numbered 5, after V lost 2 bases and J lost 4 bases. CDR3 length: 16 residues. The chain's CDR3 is CATSDWGQGRADTQYF. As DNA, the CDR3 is TGTGCCACCAGTGATTGGGGACAGGGGAGGGCAGATACGCAGTATTTT.

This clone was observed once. CDR3 DNA: TGTGCCAGCAGTTTACCAGGGTATACTGAAGCTTTCTTT. The encoded protein is CASSLPGYTEAFF. This chain joins TRBV28 and TRBJ1-1; a weak D match, TRBD1 (5 bases). The CDR3 extends over 13 amino acids. Germline CDR1 MDHEN, CDR2 SYDVKM. Trimming cost V 2 bases and J 5 bases, with 9 bases left between them.

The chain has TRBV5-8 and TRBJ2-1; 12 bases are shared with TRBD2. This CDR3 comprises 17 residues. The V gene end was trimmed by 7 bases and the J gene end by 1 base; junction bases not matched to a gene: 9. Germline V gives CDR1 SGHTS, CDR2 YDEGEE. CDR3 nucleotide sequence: TGTGCCAGCGAGGGACTAGCGGGTGCCCTTTCCTACAATGAGCAGTTCTTC. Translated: CASEGLAGALSYNEQFF.

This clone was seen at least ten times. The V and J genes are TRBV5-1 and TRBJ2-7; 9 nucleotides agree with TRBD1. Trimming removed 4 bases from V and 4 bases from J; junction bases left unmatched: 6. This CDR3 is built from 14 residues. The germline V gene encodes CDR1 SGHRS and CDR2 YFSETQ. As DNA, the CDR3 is TGCGCCAGCAGCCGGACAGGGGATCTTTACGAGCAGTACTTC. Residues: CASSRTGDLYEQYF.

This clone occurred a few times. CDR3 loop: CASSYSNTGELFF. The CDR3 nucleotides read TGTGCCAGCAGCTACTCGAACACCGGGGAGCTGTTTTTT. The gene calls are TRBV7-3 and TRBJ2-2; D ambiguous. Germline V gives CDR1 SGHTA, CDR2 FQGTGA. This CDR3 is built from 13 residues. With 4 bases removed from V and 0 bases from J, the gap between germline ends came to 3 bases.

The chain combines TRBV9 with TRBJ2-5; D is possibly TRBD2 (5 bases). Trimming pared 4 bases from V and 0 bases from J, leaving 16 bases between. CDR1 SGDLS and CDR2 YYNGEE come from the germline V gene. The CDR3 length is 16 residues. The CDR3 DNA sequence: TGTGCCAGCAGCCCCCAGAGGGCCCCGAACCAAGAGACCCAGTACTTC. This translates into CASSPQRAPNQETQYF.

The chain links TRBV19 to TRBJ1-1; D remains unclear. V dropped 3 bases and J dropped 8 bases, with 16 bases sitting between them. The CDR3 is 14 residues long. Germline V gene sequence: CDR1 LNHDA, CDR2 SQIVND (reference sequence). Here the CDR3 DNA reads TGTGCCAGTAGTATCGGCGGCCAGAATATAGAAGCTTTCTTT. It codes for CASSIGGQNIEAFF. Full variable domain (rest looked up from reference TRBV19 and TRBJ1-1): DGGITQSPKYLFRKEGQNVTLSCEQNLNHDAMYWYRQDPGQGLRLIYYSQIVNDFQKGDIAEGYSVSREKKESFPLTVTSAQKNPTAFYLCASSIGGQNIEAFFGQGTRLTVV.

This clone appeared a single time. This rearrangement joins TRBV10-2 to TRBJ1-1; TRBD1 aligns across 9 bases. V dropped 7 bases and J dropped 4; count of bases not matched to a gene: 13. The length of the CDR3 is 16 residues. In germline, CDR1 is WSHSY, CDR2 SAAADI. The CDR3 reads CASKMAGQGLVTEAFF. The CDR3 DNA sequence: TGCGCCAGCAAAATGGCGGGACAGGGACTGGTCACTGAAGCTTTCTTT.

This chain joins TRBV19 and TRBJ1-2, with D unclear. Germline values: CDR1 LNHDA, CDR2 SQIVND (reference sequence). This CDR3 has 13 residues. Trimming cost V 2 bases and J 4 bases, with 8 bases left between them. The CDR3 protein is CASSIFSGYGYTF. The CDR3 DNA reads TGTGCCAGTAGTATATTTTCAGGCTATGGCTACACCTTC. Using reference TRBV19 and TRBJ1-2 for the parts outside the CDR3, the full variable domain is DGGITQSPKYLFRKEGQNVTLSCEQNLNHDAMYWYRQDPGQGLRLIYYSQIVNDFQKGDIAEGYSVSREKKESFPLTVTSAQKNPTAFYLCASSIFSGYGYTFGSGTRLTVV.

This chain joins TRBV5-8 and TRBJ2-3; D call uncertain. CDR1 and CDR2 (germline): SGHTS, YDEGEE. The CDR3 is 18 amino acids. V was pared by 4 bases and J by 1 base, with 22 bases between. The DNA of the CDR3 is TGTGCCAGCAGCCCATTGCATTCAAGCTTTTCCGGCACAGATACGCAGTATTTT. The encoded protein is CASSPLHSSFSGTDTQYF.

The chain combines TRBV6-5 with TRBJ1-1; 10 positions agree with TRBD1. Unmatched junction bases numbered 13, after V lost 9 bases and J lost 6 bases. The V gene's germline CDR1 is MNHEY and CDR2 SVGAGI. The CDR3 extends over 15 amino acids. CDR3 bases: TGTGCCAGTCATTGGGGACAGGGGATAGTCGCTGAAGCTTTCTTT. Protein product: CASHWGQGIVAEAFF.

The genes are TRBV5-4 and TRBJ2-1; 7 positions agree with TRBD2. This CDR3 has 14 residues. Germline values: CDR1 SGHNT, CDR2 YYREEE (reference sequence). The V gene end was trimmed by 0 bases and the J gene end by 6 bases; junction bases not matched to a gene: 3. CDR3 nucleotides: TGTGCCAGCAGCTTGGAGTCGGGAGGCAATGAGCAGTTCTTC. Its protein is CASSLESGGNEQFF.

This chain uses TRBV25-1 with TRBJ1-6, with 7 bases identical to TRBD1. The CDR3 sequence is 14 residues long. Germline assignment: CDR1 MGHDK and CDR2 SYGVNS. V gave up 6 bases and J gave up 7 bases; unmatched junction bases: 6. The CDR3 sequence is CASSPGQKNSPLHF. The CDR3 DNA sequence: TGTGCCAGCAGCCCGGGACAGAAAAATTCACCCCTCCACTTT.

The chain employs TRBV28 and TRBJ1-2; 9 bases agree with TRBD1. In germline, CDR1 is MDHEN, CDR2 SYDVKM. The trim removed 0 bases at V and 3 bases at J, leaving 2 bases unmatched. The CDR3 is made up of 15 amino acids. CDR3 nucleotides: TGTGCCAGCAGTTTATGGGGACAGGGAGACTATGGCTACACCTTC. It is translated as CASSLWGQGDYGYTF.

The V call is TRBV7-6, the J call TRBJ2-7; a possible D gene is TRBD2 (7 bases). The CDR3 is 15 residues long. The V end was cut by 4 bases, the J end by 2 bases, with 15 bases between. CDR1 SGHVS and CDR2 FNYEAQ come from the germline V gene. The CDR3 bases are TGTGCCAGCAGCTCAATCAGGGGAGGGGCCTACGAGCAGTACTTC. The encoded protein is CASSSIRGGAYEQYF. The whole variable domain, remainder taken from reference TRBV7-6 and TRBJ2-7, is GAGVSQSPRYKVTKRGQDVALRCDPISGHVSLYWYRQALGQGPEFLTYFNYEAQQDKSGLPNDRFSAERPEGSISTLTIQRTEQRDSAMYRCASSSIRGGAYEQYFGPGTRLTVT.

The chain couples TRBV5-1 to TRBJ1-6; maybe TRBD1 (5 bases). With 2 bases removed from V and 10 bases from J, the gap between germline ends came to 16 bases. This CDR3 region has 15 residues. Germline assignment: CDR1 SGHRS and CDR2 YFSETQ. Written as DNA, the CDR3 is TGCGCCAGCAGCTTTGTCTCTAGGGGCACCTCACCCCTCCACTTT. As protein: CASSFVSRGTSPLHF. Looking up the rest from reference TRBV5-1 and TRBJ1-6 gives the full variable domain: KAGVTQTPRYLIKTRGQQVTLSCSPISGHRSVSWYQQTPGQGLQFLFEYFSETQRNKGNFPGRFSGRQFSNSRSEMNVSTLELGDSALYLCASSFVSRGTSPLHFGNGTRLTVT.

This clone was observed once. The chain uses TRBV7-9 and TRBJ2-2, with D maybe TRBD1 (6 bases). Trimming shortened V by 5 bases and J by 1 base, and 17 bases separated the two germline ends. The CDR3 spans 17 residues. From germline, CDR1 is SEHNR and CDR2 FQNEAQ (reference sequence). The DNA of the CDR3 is TGTGCCAGCAGCCCTACCTGGGGCAGGGGGAACACCGGGGAGCTGTTTTTT. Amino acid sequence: CASSPTWGRGNTGELFF.